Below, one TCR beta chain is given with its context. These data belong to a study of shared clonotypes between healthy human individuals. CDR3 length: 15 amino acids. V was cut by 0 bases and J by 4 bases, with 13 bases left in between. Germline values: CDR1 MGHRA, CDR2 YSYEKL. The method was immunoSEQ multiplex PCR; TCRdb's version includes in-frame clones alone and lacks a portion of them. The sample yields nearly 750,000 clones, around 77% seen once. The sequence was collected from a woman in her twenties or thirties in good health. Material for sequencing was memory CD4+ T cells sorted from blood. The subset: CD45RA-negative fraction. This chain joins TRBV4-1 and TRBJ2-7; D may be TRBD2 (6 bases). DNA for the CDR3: TGCGCCAGCAGCCAAGATAACGCAGGGACTTACGAGCAGTACTTC. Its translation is CASSQDNAGTYEQYF.